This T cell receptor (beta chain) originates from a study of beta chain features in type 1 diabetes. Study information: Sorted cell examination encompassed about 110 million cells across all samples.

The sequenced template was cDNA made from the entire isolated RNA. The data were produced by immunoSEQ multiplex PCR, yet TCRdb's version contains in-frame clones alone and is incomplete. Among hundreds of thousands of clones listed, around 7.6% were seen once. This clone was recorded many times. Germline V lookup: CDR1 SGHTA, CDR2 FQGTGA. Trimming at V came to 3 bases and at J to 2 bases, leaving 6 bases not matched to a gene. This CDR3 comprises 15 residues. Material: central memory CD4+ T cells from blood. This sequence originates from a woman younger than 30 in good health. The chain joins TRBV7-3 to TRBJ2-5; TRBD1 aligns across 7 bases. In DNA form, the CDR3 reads TGTGCCAGCAGCTTCACAGGGGTTCGACAAGAGACCCAGTACTTC. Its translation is CASSFTGVRQETQYF.